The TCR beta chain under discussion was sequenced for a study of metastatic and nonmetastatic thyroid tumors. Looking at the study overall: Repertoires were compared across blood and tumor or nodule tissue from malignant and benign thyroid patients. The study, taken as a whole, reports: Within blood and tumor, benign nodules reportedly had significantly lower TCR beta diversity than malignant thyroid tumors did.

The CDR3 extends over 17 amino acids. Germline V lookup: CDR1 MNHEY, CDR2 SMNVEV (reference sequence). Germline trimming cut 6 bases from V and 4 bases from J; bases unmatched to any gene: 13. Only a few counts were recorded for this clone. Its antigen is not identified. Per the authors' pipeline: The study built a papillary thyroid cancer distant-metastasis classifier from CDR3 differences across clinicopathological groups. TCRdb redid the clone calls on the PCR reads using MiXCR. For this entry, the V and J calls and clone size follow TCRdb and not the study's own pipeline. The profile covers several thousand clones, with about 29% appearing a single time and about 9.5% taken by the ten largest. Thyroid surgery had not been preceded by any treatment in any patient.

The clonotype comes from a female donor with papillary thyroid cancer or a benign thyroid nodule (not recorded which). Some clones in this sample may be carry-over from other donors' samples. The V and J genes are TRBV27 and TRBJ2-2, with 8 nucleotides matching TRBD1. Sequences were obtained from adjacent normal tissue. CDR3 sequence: CASSWGLDRVFTGELFF. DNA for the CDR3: TGTGCCAGCAGCTGGGGTTTGGACAGGGTATTCACCGGGGAGCTGTTTTTT.